This is a list of T cell receptor beta chains from one sample in a study of blood T cell repertoires in COVID-19. Method: immunoSEQ multiplex PCR; TCRdb's copy keeps in-frame clones and lacks some. The repertoire has some 100,000 clones, almost 80% of them found once; the top ten carry around 30%. The sample consisted of peripheral blood. The receptor set was obtained from a man aged 70-80 years with active or convalescent COVID-19. Both conserved end residues are part of each CDR3. A D gene is named only where the DNA matches it firmly. Clone size appears in some rows only: once, few, many, or a class for an expanded clone.

V	size	J	D	length	CDR3	DNA
TRBV5-1	NA	TRBJ2-5	NA	13	CASSLAFGETQYF	TGCGCCAGCAGCTTGGCTTTCGGAGAGACCCAGTACTTC
TRBV2	NA	TRBJ1-5	TRBD1	15	CASSFTGGRNQPQHF	TGTGCCAGCAGCTTCACAGGGGGACGAAATCAGCCCCAGCATTTT
TRBV30	NA	TRBJ1-1	NA	14	CAWSVGGENTEAFF	TGTGCCTGGAGTGTAGGGGGGGAGAACACTGAAGCTTTCTTT
TRBV28	NA	TRBJ1-1	TRBD1	15	CASSSDRAQNTEAFF	TGTGCCAGCAGTTCCGACAGGGCGCAGAACACTGAAGCTTTCTTT
TRBV27	few	TRBJ1-5	NA	13	CASSLREDQPQHF	TGTGCCAGCAGCCTCAGGGAGGACCAGCCCCAGCATTTT
TRBV7-2	once	TRBJ2-2	NA	13	CASGSLQGWELFF	TGTGCCAGCGGATCACTACAGGGATGGGAGCTGTTTTTT
TRBV7-9	NA	TRBJ1-3	NA	12	CASSLVDRPPSF	TGTGCCAGCAGCTTAGTCGACAGGCCCCCGTCCTTT
TRBV15	NA	TRBJ2-1	TRBD2	14	CATSAGEGWNEQFF	TGTGCCACCAGCGCTGGGGAGGGTTGGAATGAGCAGTTCTTC
TRBV4-2	NA	TRBJ2-1	NA	16	CASSQEGSLAVNEQFF	TGTGCCAGCAGCCAAGAAGGATCACTAGCCGTCAATGAGCAGTTCTTC
TRBV4-3	NA	TRBJ2-2	TRBD2	17	CASSQSGRTSLTGELFF	TGCGCCAGCAGCCAATCCGGGAGGACGTCCCTCACCGGGGAGCTGTTTTTT
TRBV19	NA	TRBJ2-3	NA	15	CASRNVASSTDTQYF	TGTGCCAGTAGGAACGTAGCGTCTAGCACAGATACGCAGTATTTT
TRBV5-4	once	TRBJ2-7	TRBD1	15	CASSFFDREFYEQYF	TGTGCCAGCAGCTTTTTTGACAGGGAATTCTACGAGCAGTACTTC